The 14 T cell receptor beta chains below come from one sample, sequenced in a study of blood T cells in healthy people across ages. Through a sample-barcoded 5' primer and a J-beta primer mix, a second PCR was run for about 6 to 12 cycles. TCRdb redid the calling of the 5' RACE reads with MiXCR, one entry per CDR3 protein. The data show some 900,000 distinct CDR3 sequences, 29% seen once. Sequencing used blood. The receptors derive from an elderly woman in good health.

This clonotype was seen repeatedly, ten times or more. The J gene is TRBJ2-7, the V gene TRBV6-2 or TRBV6-3; tentatively, D is TRBD2 (6 bases). V was clipped by 4 bases and J by 7 bases, with 20 bases between them. Germline CDR1 reads MNHEY; CDR2 reads SVGEGT. CDR3 length: 15 amino acids. The CDR3 bases are TGTGCCAGCAGTTGGCCGGGACTCGGCTACGGGGAGCAGTACTTC. It encodes CASSWPGLGYGEQYF.

A note on this clonotype: Being one base from a much bigger clone, this may be a read error. This chain joins TRBV7-2 and TRBJ1-2, with 7 bases fitting TRBD1. Germline lookup yields CDR1 SGHTA and CDR2 FQGNSA. This CDR3 is 12 amino acids long. After removal of 4 bases from V and 7 bases from J, the junction contained 3 bases not matched to a gene. The CDR3 DNA is TGTGCCAGCAGCTCCCACAGGGGTGGCTACACCTTC. Encoded protein: CASSSHRGGYTF.

The J gene is TRBJ1-4, the V gene TRBV7-9; maybe TRBD1 (6 bases). The CDR3 has 16 residues. The germline V gene encodes CDR1 SEHNR and CDR2 FQNEAQ (reference sequence). Trimming took 6 bases from V and 1 from J, leaving 15 bases between them. This chain's CDR3 is CASSRRGGLTNEKLFF. The DNA of the CDR3 is TGTGCCAGCAGTCGCCGAGGGGGGTTAACTAATGAAAAACTGTTTTTT.

There are many counts of this clonotype. V usage is TRBV12-3 or TRBV12-4 and J usage is TRBJ2-1; TRBD1 might be the D (5 bases). CDR3 size: 16 residues. The V gene lost 3 bases and the J gene lost 7 bases, with 19 bases spanning the gap. CDR3 in DNA: TGTGCCAGCAGTTTCCCCCTCATACGGGCAGGGAATGAGCAGTTCTTC. This translates into CASSFPLIRAGNEQFF.

The gene calls are TRBV6-2 or TRBV6-3 and TRBJ2-4; D unclear. Per germline, CDR1 MNHEY and CDR2 SVGEGT. The CDR3 is 14 amino acids. V gave up 4 bases and J gave up 8 bases, with 15 bases separating them. CDR3: CASSLSRDGDIQYF. The CDR3 DNA reads TGTGCCAGCAGTTTATCCCGTGACGGAGACATTCAGTACTTC.

This clonotype was counted at least ten times. V is TRBV6-2 or TRBV6-3 and J is TRBJ2-7; weak D call: TRBD2 (6 bases). From germline, CDR1 is MNHEY and CDR2 SVGEGT. Trimming stripped 6 bases from V and 6 bases from J, with 12 bases between. The CDR3 extends over 12 amino acids. Here the CDR3 reads CASRRGKGEQYF. The CDR3 nucleotides read TGTGCCAGCAGACGGGGGAAAGGCGAGCAGTACTTC.

This clonotype was detected ten times or more. The rearrangement uses TRBV11-2 and TRBJ2-1; tentatively, D is TRBD1 (7 bases). Trimming took off 0 bases at V and 15 bases at J, with 15 bases between the two ends. This CDR3 region has 13 residues. Germline V gene data show CDR1 as SGHAT and CDR2 as FQNNGV. This chain's CDR3 is CASSLDRRGRSFF. For the CDR3, the DNA is TGTGCCAGCAGCTTAGATCGGAGGGGGCGGTCGTTCTTC.

The J gene is TRBJ2-7, the V gene TRBV20-1; TRBD2 agrees at 7 bases. The germline V gene encodes CDR1 DFQATT and CDR2 SNEGSKA (reference sequence). The CDR3 spans 16 residues. After removal of 0 bases from V and 1 base from J, the junction contained 9 bases not matched to a gene. This CDR3 reads CSARDPGVAGSYEQYF. The CDR3 nucleotides are TGCAGTGCTAGAGATCCTGGAGTAGCGGGTTCCTACGAGCAGTACTTC.

The genes are TRBV18 and TRBJ2-3; D uncertain. The V end lost 0 bases, the J end lost 3 bases, and 13 bases lay between the germline ends. From germline, CDR1 is KGHSH and CDR2 LQKENI. The length of the CDR3 is 16 residues. In DNA, the CDR3 is TGTGCCAGCTCACCACCGGGTACTATCAAGACAGATACGCAGTATTTT. This sequence encodes CASSPPGTIKTDTQYF.

Remarks on this clonotype: This may come from a read error, since a much larger clone is one base off. The chain uses TRBV5-1 and TRBJ1-2, with 9 bases aligning to TRBD1. There are 15 residues in the CDR3. J gave up 7 bases and V 2 bases, and 9 bases lay outside the gene matches. The germline V gene encodes CDR1 SGHRS and CDR2 YFSETQ. This chain's CDR3 is CASSFNFGTGSGYTF. The CDR3 DNA sequence: TGCGCCAGCAGCTTCAATTTCGGGACAGGGTCTGGCTACACCTTC.

Details on this clonotype: Since a much larger clone is just one base distant, this may be a read error. The V gene is TRBV28, the J gene TRBJ2-3; 7 nucleotides line up with TRBD2. CDR1 MDHEN and CDR2 SYDVKM come from the germline V gene. The CDR3 covers 15 residues. CDR3 bases: TGTGCCAGCAGCGACCGGGGGGTTAGTACAGGTACGCAGTATTTT. This codes for CASSDRGVSTGTQYF.

This sequence joins TRBV12-3 or TRBV12-4 and TRBJ2-3; maybe TRBD1 (5 bases). The CDR3 totals 16 residues. With 2 bases removed from V and 4 bases from J, the gap between germline ends came to 16 bases. The CDR3 region is CASSLRTRQTADTQYF. The DNA for the CDR3 is TGTGCCAGCAGTTTACGCACGAGACAGACGGCAGATACGCAGTATTTT.

Ten or more counts support this clonotype. V usage is TRBV7-2 and J usage is TRBJ2-5; no clear D gene. This CDR3 contains 14 residues. With 5 bases removed from V and 3 bases from J, the gap between germline ends came to 13 bases. Germline-derived CDR1 and CDR2 are SGHTA and FQGNSA. The CDR3 DNA reads TGTGCCAGCAGCCCGGCGCTACTAAAAGAGACCCAGTACTTC. Its protein product is CASSPALLKETQYF.

Many counts were recorded for this clonotype. CDR3 nucleotides: TGTGCCAGCAGTTACTCGGCTAGCGGGGATGGGGAGACCCAGTACTTC. Amino acid sequence: CASSYSASGDGETQYF. J is TRBJ2-5 and V is TRBV6-6; 9 positions match TRBD2. With 0 bases clipped from V and 5 bases from J, the junction kept 7 bases outside the gene matches. CDR1 and CDR2 (germline): MNHNY, SVGAGI (reference sequence). The CDR3 covers 16 residues.